Below, 2 T cell receptor beta chains from the same sample are listed, as sequenced in a study of CD8+ T cells in alopecia areata. Extraction and reverse transcription of RNA yielded cDNA as the sequencing template. Libraries were prepared by immunoSEQ multiplex PCR; TCRdb keeps only in-frame clonotypes and omits some of them. The sample holds under 200,000 clones; just over 65% are singletons and the top ten take 0.91%. Indicated treatment: oral pan-JAK inhibitor, 5-10 mg twice daily. The starting material was CD4+ T cells sorted from blood, obtained at week 4, from a patient treated with tofacitinib. The receptors were sampled from a human donor with alopecia areata.

V is TRBV7-2 and J is TRBJ1-1; no clear D. V was pared by 9 bases and J by 4 bases, with 15 bases between. Looked up from germline, CDR1 is SGHTA and CDR2 is FQGNSA. The CDR3 totals 13 residues. This chain's CDR3 is CARGKVGGTEAFF. CDR3 nucleotides: TGTGCCAGGGGGAAGGTAGGAGGCACTGAAGCTTTCTTT.

This chain links TRBV5-6 with TRBJ2-5, with D tentatively TRBD1 (6 bases). The CDR3 totals 13 residues. The germline gives CDR1 SGHDT, CDR2 YYEEEE. Trimming took 4 bases from V and 4 from J, leaving 11 bases between them. In nucleotides, the CDR3 is TGTGCCAGCAGCCCACAGGGTCGAGAGACCCAGTACTTC. Translated, it gives CASSPQGRETQYF.